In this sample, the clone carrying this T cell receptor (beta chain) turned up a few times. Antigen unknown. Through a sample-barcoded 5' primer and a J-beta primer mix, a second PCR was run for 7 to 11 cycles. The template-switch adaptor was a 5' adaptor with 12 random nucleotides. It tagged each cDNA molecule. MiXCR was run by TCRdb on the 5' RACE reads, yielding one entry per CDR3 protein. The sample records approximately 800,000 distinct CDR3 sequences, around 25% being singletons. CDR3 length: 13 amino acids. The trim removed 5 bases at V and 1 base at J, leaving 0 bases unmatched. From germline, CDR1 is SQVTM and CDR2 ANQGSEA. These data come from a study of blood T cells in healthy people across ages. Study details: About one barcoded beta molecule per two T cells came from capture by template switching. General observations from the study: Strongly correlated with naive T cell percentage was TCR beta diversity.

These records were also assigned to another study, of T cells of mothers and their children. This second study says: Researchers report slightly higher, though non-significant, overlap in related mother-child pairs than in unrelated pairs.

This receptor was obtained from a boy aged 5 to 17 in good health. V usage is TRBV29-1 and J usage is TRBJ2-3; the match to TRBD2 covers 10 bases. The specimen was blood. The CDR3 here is CSVLAGGTDTQYF. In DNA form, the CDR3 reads TGCAGCGTTCTAGCGGGGGGCACAGATACGCAGTATTTT.